The next 8 T cell receptor beta chains were all read from a single sample in a study of T-cell reconstitution after alpha-beta-depleted transplantation in children. For TCRbeta, the library was prepared with unique molecular identifiers. One entry per CDR3 protein results from TCRdb running MiXCR on the PCR reads. Of about 250,000 distinct CDR3 sequences in the sample, 20% to 30% are singletons; the top ten hold around 4.8%. This specimen consisted of PBMCs, mostly from graft donor cells, obtained 360 days after TCRalphabeta/CD19-depleted stem cell transplant. These receptors all come from a female patient aged 2-9 years who had a stem cell transplant for congenital amegakaryocytic thrombocytopenia, so the T cells may come from the graft donor.

The chain joins TRBV3-1 to TRBJ2-3; D not resolved. CDR1 LGHDT and CDR2 YNNKEL come from the germline V gene (reference sequence). The CDR3 has 12 amino acids. V gave up 4 bases and J gave up 6 bases, with 8 bases separating them. CDR3 in DNA: TGTGCCAGCAGCCTCGACCCGGATACGCAGTATTTT. This codes for CASSLDPDTQYF.

This rearrangement joins TRBV15 to TRBJ1-2; D unclear. The CDR3 totals 16 residues. V was pared by 6 bases and J by 3 bases, with 20 bases between. CDR1 is LNHNV, CDR2 YYDKDF, per germline (reference sequence). CDR3 sequence reads: CATRLFGPQWDYGYTF. The DNA of the CDR3 is TGTGCCACCAGGCTTTTCGGACCCCAATGGGACTATGGCTACACCTTC.

This clonotype was counted between two and nine times. The genes are TRBV20-1 and TRBJ2-1, with a possible D match to TRBD1 (5 bases). The CDR3 is 16 residues long. The V and J ends lost 1 base and 0 bases respectively, with 13 bases between them. Looked up from germline, CDR1 is DFQATT and CDR2 is SNEGSKA (reference sequence). Written as DNA, the CDR3 is TGCAGTGCTAGAGTAGGGGTGGCAAGCTCCTACAATGAGCAGTTCTTC. Its translation: CSARVGVASSYNEQFF.

V usage is TRBV12-3 or TRBV12-4 and J usage is TRBJ2-3; 12 bases map to TRBD1. J gave up 7 bases and V 5 bases, and 13 bases lay outside the gene matches. CDR3 length: 17 residues. CDR3 region: CASSPRSGQGAFHTQYF. CDR3 in DNA: TGTGCCAGCAGTCCAAGATCGGGACAGGGGGCCTTTCATACGCAGTATTTT.

This clonotype was seen a handful of times. This chain connects TRBV12-3 or TRBV12-4 to TRBJ2-2; D is unclear. CDR3 length equals 15 residues. The V end lost 6 bases, the J end lost 3 bases, and 14 bases lay between the germline ends. The chain's CDR3 is CASSHGTVDTGELFF. The CDR3 DNA sequence: TGTGCCAGCAGCCACGGTACAGTGGACACCGGGGAGCTGTTTTTT.

The chain is built from TRBV20-1 and TRBJ1-1, with a weak D call TRBD1 (6 bases). CDR3 size: 14 residues. Germline V lookup: CDR1 DFQATT, CDR2 SNEGSKA (reference sequence). The V end lost 0 bases, the J end lost 5 bases, and 13 bases lay between the germline ends. The chain's CDR3 is CSARESRGRTEAFF. Written as DNA, the CDR3 is TGCAGTGCTAGAGAATCCAGGGGCCGAACTGAAGCTTTCTTT.

This clonotype turned up a few times. J is TRBJ1-1 and V is TRBV4-1, with D unclear. This CDR3 has 15 amino acids. Germline CDR1 is MGHRA and CDR2 is YSYEKL. Trimming removed 2 bases at V and 1 base at J, with 11 bases between. CDR3 in amino acids: CASSQLAQKNTEAFF. Here the CDR3 DNA reads TGCGCCAGCAGCCAACTTGCACAGAAGAACACTGAAGCTTTCTTT.

This clonotype has more than one count but fewer than ten. The chain links TRBV7-9 to TRBJ2-7; TRBD1 matches at 8 bases. With 5 bases clipped from V and 5 bases from J, the junction kept 8 bases outside the gene matches. Germline V gene data show CDR1 as SEHNR and CDR2 as FQNEAQ (reference sequence). This CDR3 spans 14 amino acids. CDR3 in DNA: TGTGCCAGCAGCGTAGGACAGGGTTCCGACGAGCAGTACTTC. The encoded protein is CASSVGQGSDEQYF.